This is a list of T cell receptor beta chains from one sample in a study of T cell changes during pregnancy in multiple sclerosis. Some clones are missing from TCRdb's copy, which holds only in-frame ones; the method was immunoSEQ multiplex PCR. The table records 64,000 or so clones, approximately 90% of them present only once. The material was peripheral blood, obtained in the first trimester of pregnancy. Receptors were obtained from a female donor with multiple sclerosis, enrolled in a pregnancy study. The CDR3 runs from the conserved cysteine through the conserved F or W. D genes are given only for firm matches. Some rows have no size entry. The others give once, few or many, or a class for an expanded clone.

size	V	D	J	DNA	CDR3
.	TRBV7-3	.	TRBJ2-2	TGTGCCAGCAGCCCCGTCGGCACCGGGGAGCTGTTTTTT	CASSPVGTGELFF
.	TRBV5-4	.	TRBJ2-6	TGTGCCAGCAGAGTGGTAGAGGGAGCAGGAGGGGCCAACGTCCTGACTTTC	CASRVVEGAGGANVLTF
.	TRBV7-2	TRBD2	TRBJ2-1	TGTGCCAGCAGCTCACGGACTAGCGGGATTGCGACCTACAATGAGCAGTTCTTC	CASSSRTSGIATYNEQFF
.	TRBV7-8	.	TRBJ1-2	TGTGCCAGCAGCCGCTCACCGTCGGATGGCTACACCTTC	CASSRSPSDGYTF
.	TRBV11-2	TRBD2	TRBJ2-7	TGTGCCAGCAGCGACCATAGCGGGAGTTACGAGCAGTACTTC	CASSDHSGSYEQYF
.	TRBV4-2	.	TRBJ2-5	TGTGCCAGCAGCCGCCGAGTCCAAGAGACCCAGTACTTC	CASSRRVQETQYF
.	TRBV7-2	TRBD2	TRBJ2-7	TGTGCCAGCAGCTTAGGTCTGCGGGAGGGTTACGAGCAGTACTTC	CASSLGLREGYEQYF
.	TRBV18	TRBD1	TRBJ1-2	TGTGCCAGCTCACCGCACCACGTTCCGGGACAGGGGGCTTATCGAGATGGCTACACCTTC	CASSPHHVPGQGAYRDGYTF
.	TRBV6-4	.	TRBJ1-1	TGTGCCAGCAGTAACTACCCGGTGAACACTGAAGCTTTCTTT	CASSNYPVNTEAFF
.	TRBV21-1	.	TRBJ2-1	TGTGCCAGTTTAAGTGGAGGATCCCATGAGCAGTTCTTC	CASLSGGSHEQFF
.	TRBV2	.	TRBJ2-3	TGTGCCAGCAGCCGGACTACCTTCACAGATACGCAGTATTTT	CASSRTTFTDTQYF
.	TRBV18	TRBD2	TRBJ2-5	TGTGCCAGCTCACCACCTATAGGACTAGCGGGAGCGAGAGAGACCCAGTACTTC	CASSPPIGLAGARETQYF
.	TRBV12-5	.	TRBJ2-6	TGTGCTAGTGGTTTTTTTTTAAGAGGGAACTTCTCCCATCCCTCTGGGGCCAACGTCCTGACTTTC	CASGFFLRGNFSHPSGANVLTF
.	TRBV7-2	TRBD2	TRBJ2-5	TGTGCCAGCAGCTTGATACTAGCGGAAGAGACCCAGTACTTC	CASSLILAEETQYF
.	TRBV5-6	.	TRBJ1-1	TGTGCCAGCAGCCGCAGGGGCATGAACACTGAAGCTTTCTTT	CASSRRGMNTEAFF
.	TRBV27	TRBD2	TRBJ2-7	TGTGCCAGCAGTCAAAGGGCTAGCGGGCCCTACGAGCAGTACTTC	CASSQRASGPYEQYF
.	TRBV6-1	.	TRBJ1-3	TGTGCCAGCGATCACGGGGGCTCTGGAAACACCATATATTTT	CASDHGGSGNTIYF
.	TRBV5-1	.	TRBJ1-1	TGCGCCAGCAGCTTGGTAGGGAGAAACACTGAAGCTTTCTTT	CASSLVGRNTEAFF
.	TRBV4-3	.	TRBJ1-2	TGCGCCAGCAGCCAAGATTCTGGCTGGAACTATGGCTACACCTTC	CASSQDSGWNYGYTF
.	TRBV6-5	TRBD1	TRBJ2-7	TGTGCCAGCAGTTACTCGCGGACAGGGGGCAACGAGCAGTACTTC	CASSYSRTGGNEQYF
once	TRBV29-1	TRBD1	TRBJ2-1	TGCAGCGTACGACAGGGTACGAATGAGCAGTTCTTC	CSVRQGTNEQFF
few	TRBV6-5	TRBD1	TRBJ1-2	TGTGCCAGCAGCCACGGGACAGGGAACTATGGCTACACCTTC	CASSHGTGNYGYTF
.	TRBV10-2	.	TRBJ2-7	TGCGCCAGCAGTGGAGACAACTACGAGCAGTACTTC	CASSGDNYEQYF
.	TRBV30	.	TRBJ1-1	TGTGCCTGGAAGGGTCAGGGGTACACTGAAGCTTTCTTT	CAWKGQGYTEAFF
.	TRBV6-6	TRBD2	TRBJ2-1	TGTGCCAGCAGGAGGGTGACTAGCGGAAACAATGAGCAGTTCTTC	CASRRVTSGNNEQFF
.	TRBV30	.	TRBJ1-6	TGTGCCTGGAGAACCCTCAGGGTAGTCGGGTCACCCCTCCACTTT	CAWRTLRVVGSPLHF
.	TRBV30	.	TRBJ1-5	TGTGCCTGGAGTTTTACAGCCTTATATAGCAATCAGCCCCAGCATTTT	CAWSFTALYSNQPQHF
.	TRBV5-1	.	TRBJ2-2	TGCGCCAGCAGGCAGGACGGGGAGCTGTTTTTT	CASRQDGELFF
.	TRBV27	.	TRBJ2-3	TGTGCCAGCAGTCTCACCCCAGGGGATACGCAGTATTTT	CASSLTPGDTQYF